This record covers a single T cell receptor beta chain. This sample is part of a study of blood T cell repertoires in COVID-19. The CDR3 is 16 residues long. Trimming cost V 3 bases and J 4 bases; bases outside gene matches: 6. In germline, CDR1 is SQVTM, CDR2 ANQGSEA. Only in-frame clones appear in the TCRdb table, and some are missing; sequencing was by immunoSEQ multiplex PCR. The sample yields about 110,000 clones, roughly 76% seen once. The rearrangement uses TRBV29-1 and TRBJ2-3; 14 bases are shared with TRBD2. Sequencing was done on a sample of peripheral blood. The sequence was obtained from a woman between 70 and 85 years old with acute or convalescent COVID-19. The CDR3 DNA is TGCAGCGTTGACGCGACTAGCGGGGGGGCTCCAGATACGCAGTATTTT. It translates to CSVDATSGGAPDTQYF.